This entry concerns a single T cell receptor (beta chain). The study extracted blood RNA from unsorted whole blood and also extracted germline DNA. This entry is derived from a study of tumor-infiltrating lymphocytes in primary liver carcinoma. CDR3 size: 13 residues. CDR1 SGHKS and CDR2 YYEKEE come from the germline V gene (reference sequence). Deletions cut 1 base from V and 3 bases from J, with 7 bases between. From about 490 ng of total RNA, TCR beta-specific cDNA was reverse-transcribed using a constant-region primer. Investigators got TCR beta libraries out of three nested multiplex PCR rounds, done with slightly modified ARM-PCR. Two initial PCR rounds of approximately 10 cycles each paired TRBV1-TRBV30 forward primers with a C-beta reverse primer. TCRdb re-called the multiplex PCR reads with MiXCR, one entry per CDR3 protein. The sample holds about 330,000 distinct CDR3 sequences, approximately 65% seen once.

The TCR originated in a man in his forties or fifties with primary liver carcinoma and hepatitis B virus infection. The J gene is TRBJ1-1, the V gene TRBV5-5; D gene ambiguous. Sequencing was done on a sample of peripheral blood. CDR3 amino acids: CASSLMSDTEAFF. The DNA for the CDR3 is TGTGCCAGCAGCTTGATGAGCGACACTGAAGCTTTCTTT.